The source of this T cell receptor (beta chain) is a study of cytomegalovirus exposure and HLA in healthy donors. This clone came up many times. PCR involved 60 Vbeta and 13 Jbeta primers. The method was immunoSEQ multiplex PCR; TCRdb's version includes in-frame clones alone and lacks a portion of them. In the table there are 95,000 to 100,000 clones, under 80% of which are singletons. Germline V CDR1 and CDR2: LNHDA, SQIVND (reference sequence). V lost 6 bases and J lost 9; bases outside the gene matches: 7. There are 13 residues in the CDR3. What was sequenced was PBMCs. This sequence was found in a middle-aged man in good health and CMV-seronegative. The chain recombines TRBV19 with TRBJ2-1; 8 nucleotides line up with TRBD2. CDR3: CASRLGLAAEQFF. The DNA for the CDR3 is TGTGCCAGTAGACTAGGACTAGCTGCTGAGCAGTTCTTC.